This T cell receptor (beta chain) derives from a study of cytomegalovirus exposure and HLA in healthy donors. Study results and limitations: Some highly shared sequence variants likely arose as a pipeline artifact.

PCR was performed using 60 Vbeta and 13 Jbeta primers. Produced via immunoSEQ multiplex PCR; TCRdb's table is partial and in-frame only. The sample consists of around 120,000 clones, roughly four fifths of them appearing once. CDR3 size: 16 residues. V lost 3 bases and J lost 3, with 18 bases in between. In germline, CDR1 is SGDLS, CDR2 YYNGEE. Turning to this clone: Its specificity is unknown.

The chain uses TRBV9 and TRBJ1-2; a possible D gene is TRBD1 (5 bases). The specimen was PBMCs. The sequence derives from a man aged 50-59 years in good health and CMV-seropositive. CDR3 coding DNA: TGTGCCAGCAGCGCCCGCAGGGAAGCCGACTACTATGGCTACACCTTC. Residues: CASSARREADYYGYTF. Full variable domain (remainder filled in from reference TRBV9 and TRBJ1-2): DSGVTQTPKHLITATGQRVTLRCSPRSGDLSVYWYQQSLDQGLQFLIQYYNGEERAKGNILERFSAQQFPDLHSELNLSSLELGDSALYFCASSARREADYYGYTFGSGTRLTVV.